A selection of T cell receptor beta chains follows, all from one sample in a study of blood T cells in healthy people across ages. Each CDR3 protein gets one entry after TCRdb re-called the 5' RACE reads with MiXCR. The sample has about 2 million distinct CDR3 sequences; about 50% are singletons. Sequenced input: blood. These receptors were taken from a woman aged 40 to 50 in good health. The conserved cysteine and the conserved F or W are not part of the CDR3 here. D genes are given only for firm matches.

TRBD1 | TRBJ2-1 | TRBV15 | ATSRGGTGQGKNEQF
TRBD2 | TRBJ2-2 | TRBV20-1 | SARVRGGDNTGELF
- | TRBJ1-1 | TRBV5-1 | ASSLSRQATGEAF
TRBD2 | TRBJ2-1 | TRBV27 | ASSSTSGLHNEQF
- | TRBJ2-7 | TRBV4-3 | ASSQDGRDSPYEQY
- | TRBJ1-2 | TRBV6-5 | ASSPTWRRTIGYI
- | TRBJ2-1 | TRBV7-9 | ARRDPDNEQF
TRBD2 | TRBJ2-5 | TRBV20-1 | SARPTERGDQETQY
TRBD1 | TRBJ2-4 | TRBV2 | ASSLWTGLTKNIQY
- | TRBJ2-5 | TRBV9 | ASSKRAWDQETQY
- | TRBJ1-5 | TRBV20-1 | SARSPEPSNQPQH
- | TRBJ2-7 | TRBV27 | ASSLSGRDEQY
- | TRBJ2-3 | TRBV9 | ASSRNGWTDTQY
TRBD1 | TRBJ1-2 | TRBV27 | ASSNAGDRGPDGYT
- | TRBJ2-7 | TRBV24-1 | ATSDSGGRRGYEQY
- | TRBJ2-4 | TRBV11-2 | ASSKLGGKGENIQY
- | TRBJ2-5 | TRBV20-1 | SARPIGVQETQY
TRBD1 | TRBJ1-2 | TRBV9 | ASSQTGDFDYGYT
- | TRBJ2-1 | TRBV5-1 | ASSLFGCGTETYNEQF
TRBD1 | TRBJ1-2 | TRBV29-1 | SVATGGGYGYT
- | TRBJ2-4 | TRBV4-3 | ASSVHSSYNEQY
- | TRBJ2-1 | TRBV3-1 | ASSQADRDNEQF
- | TRBJ1-1 | TRBV12-3/TRBV12-4 | ASSPGLQAEGTEAF
TRBD2 | TRBJ2-1 | TRBV12-3/TRBV12-4 | ASSGLAGTNEQF
TRBD2 | TRBJ2-7 | TRBV29-1 | SVDNGGNSDEQY
- | TRBJ2-7 | TRBV10-3 | AISDLGGFLIHEQY
TRBD1 | TRBJ1-2 | TRBV20-1 | SARDTGQRQGGYT
- | TRBJ1-2 | TRBV10-3 | AFQAPNYGYT
TRBD1 | TRBJ1-5 | TRBV20-1 | SARDRGAQPQH
- | TRBJ2-3 | TRBV7-9 | ASSADPGDTQY
- | TRBJ2-3 | TRBV6-5 | ASSYGLLLATSTDTQY
TRBD1 | TRBJ2-4 | TRBV4-3 | ASSQASGQGIGIQY
TRBD1 | - | TRBV6-2/TRBV6-3 | ASSKVPGQGPTYEQY
- | TRBJ2-1 | TRBV6-5 | ASSYAGGVYNEQF
- | TRBJ2-3 | TRBV5-1 | ASSRGTREYSTDTRY
- | TRBJ2-3 | TRBV13 | ASGQGPSAPDTQY
- | TRBJ2-3 | TRBV27 | ASSQGRAPSTDTQY
- | TRBJ1-2 | TRBV6-6 | ASDGTSAFYGYT
- | TRBJ1-2 | TRBV6-2/TRBV6-3 | ASRSGQNYGYT
- | TRBJ2-5 | TRBV7-2 | ASSFRTDLRTQY
TRBD2 | TRBJ2-1 | TRBV4-3 | ASSQDSSGVYNEQF
- | TRBJ2-3 | TRBV2 | ASSEAPGSVDTQY
TRBD1 | TRBJ2-7 | TRBV6-2/TRBV6-3 | ASSHDRVSFYEQY
- | TRBJ2-3 | TRBV6-1 | ASGPTGANTDTQY
TRBD2 | TRBJ2-1 | TRBV9 | ASSAWRGGNNEQF
TRBD1 | TRBJ1-5 | TRBV20-1 | SARGNRGPNQPQH
- | TRBJ2-3 | TRBV20-1 | SAPKEGRDTQY
- | TRBJ2-7 | TRBV7-2 | ASSLGSGLGNEQY
TRBD1 | TRBJ2-1 | TRBV5-1 | ASSPRTGQNEQF
TRBD1 | TRBJ2-1 | TRBV27 | ASSFYEGQGTGEQF
TRBD1 | - | TRBV12-3/TRBV12-4 | ASHGQGDYEQY